This entry features one T cell receptor beta chain sequence. The record originates from a study of CD8+ T cells in alopecia areata. Treatment specified: oral pan-JAK inhibitor, 5-10 mg twice daily. Sequencing used cDNA as its template, made by extracting RNA and reverse transcribing it. Libraries were prepared by immunoSEQ multiplex PCR; TCRdb keeps only in-frame clonotypes and omits some of them. The repertoire has 200,000 to 250,000 clones, 64% of them found once; the top ten carry 4.2%. The specimen comprised CD4+ T cells sorted from blood, sampled at week 4, from a patient treated with tofacitinib. The clonotype was recovered from a human donor with alopecia areata.

This CDR3 is CASSLSGTGNYGYTF. The CDR3, as DNA: TGTGCCAGCAGTTTATCGGGGACAGGGAACTATGGCTACACCTTC. The gene calls are TRBV27 and TRBJ1-2; 9 bases match TRBD1. Looked up from germline, CDR1 is MNHEY and CDR2 is SMNVEV (reference sequence). The CDR3 loop spans 15 amino acids. V was pared by 0 bases and J by 2 bases, with 1 base of the junction left unmatched.